This T cell receptor (beta chain) was sequenced during a study of control samples from healthy donors and cancer patients. Generated by immunoSEQ multiplex PCR, the TCRdb table keeps only in-frame clones and is missing some. The data hold more than 85,000 clones, with about 81% observed a single time. The CDR3 totals 15 residues. CDR1 SNHLY and CDR2 FYNNEI come from the germline V gene. Trimming cost V 5 bases and J 5 bases; bases outside gene matches: 7. The sample comprised PBMCs. This clonotype was obtained from a man aged 65 to 79 with lung cancer. The chain couples TRBV2 to TRBJ2-5; 11 nucleotides agree with TRBD2. In nucleotides, the CDR3 is TGTGCCAGCAGTTTAGCGGGGGGGCCATGGGAGACCCAGTACTTC. This codes for CASSLAGGPWETQYF.